What follows are 32 T cell receptor beta chains derived from one specimen sequenced in a study of blood T cells in healthy people across ages. With a J-beta primer mix and a sample-barcoded 5' primer, a second PCR ran roughly 6 to 11 cycles. TCRdb independently ran MiXCR on the 5' RACE reads; one entry per CDR3 protein. The repertoire holds fewer than 800,000 distinct CDR3 sequences, with 20% to 25% as singletons. The sample comprised blood. Source of these receptors: an older man in good health.

This sequence joins TRBV5-1 and TRBJ1-2; D might be TRBD1 (5 bases). This CDR3 is 14 amino acids long. The germline V gene encodes CDR1 SGHRS and CDR2 YFSETQ. The V end lost 1 base, the J end lost 1 base, and 8 bases lay between the germline ends. The CDR3 here is CASSLLTDNYGYTF. CDR3 coding DNA: TGCGCCAGCAGCTTGCTGACAGATAACTATGGCTACACCTTC.

The chain uses TRBV5-1 and TRBJ2-5, with unresolved D. The V gene lost 0 bases and the J gene lost 2 bases, with 14 bases spanning the gap. The CDR3 spans 16 residues. CDR1 and CDR2 from the germline V gene are SGHRS and YFSETQ. The CDR3 spells CASSLVGLAQQETQYF. Here the CDR3 DNA reads TGCGCCAGCAGCTTGGTCGGCCTGGCCCAGCAAGAGACCCAGTACTTC.

The chain links TRBV27 to TRBJ2-3; D uncertain. Per germline, CDR1 MNHEY and CDR2 SMNVEV (reference sequence). CDR3 length equals 14 residues. V lost 2 bases and J 2 bases, leaving 8 bases between the germline ends. The CDR3: CASSLANPTDTQYF. The CDR3 bases are TGTGCCAGCAGTTTAGCCAACCCCACAGATACGCAGTATTTT.

The V gene is TRBV24-1, the J gene TRBJ2-5; 14 bases match TRBD2. With V trimmed by 5 bases and J by 4 bases, 5 bases remained unmatched. The CDR3 runs 16 residues. Germline V gene lookup returns CDR1 KGHDR and CDR2 SFDVKD. CDR3 region: CATSGPGLAGGETQYF. CDR3 sequence (DNA): TGTGCCACCAGTGGTCCCGGACTAGCGGGAGGAGAGACCCAGTACTTC.

This clonotype was observed a handful of times. V is TRBV20-1 and J is TRBJ2-5, with 10 bases identical to TRBD2. Trimming took 0 bases from V and 5 from J; bases not matched to a gene: 9. Germline lookup yields CDR1 DFQATT and CDR2 SNEGSKA (reference sequence). The CDR3 sequence is 16 residues long. The CDR3 sequence: CSARDLASGSGETQYF. The CDR3, as DNA: TGCAGTGCTAGAGATCTGGCTAGCGGGAGTGGGGAGACCCAGTACTTC.

The rearrangement uses TRBV10-3 and TRBJ2-1; maybe TRBD1 (6 bases). CDR1 ENHRY and CDR2 SYGVKD come from the germline V gene. There are 14 residues in the CDR3. V was pared by 7 bases and J by 5 bases, with 15 bases between. The CDR3 nucleotides read TGTGCCATCACTAAAGGACAGCTCGACAATGAGCAGTTCTTC. It specifies CAITKGQLDNEQFF.

This clonotype was recorded at least ten times. V is TRBV12-3 or TRBV12-4 and J is TRBJ1-4; D not resolved. The CDR3 covers 12 residues. V dropped 5 bases and J dropped 8 bases, with 9 bases sitting between them. CDR3 sequence (DNA): TGTGCCAGCAGTACGTACAGCGAAAAACTGTTTTTT. Protein product: CASSTYSEKLFF.

The chain carries TRBV20-1 and TRBJ2-7; D unclear. CDR3 size: 11 residues. V was pared by 6 bases and J by 5 bases, with 11 bases between. The germline V gene encodes CDR1 DFQATT and CDR2 SNEGSKA (reference sequence). DNA for the CDR3: TGCAGTGCCAGAACTGGGGACGAGCAGTACTTC. This gives the protein CSARTGDEQYF.

The V and J genes are TRBV2 and TRBJ2-4; D is perhaps TRBD1 (6 bases). V lost 3 bases to trimming and J lost 6 bases, with 12 bases between them. This CDR3 contains 14 residues. The germline gives CDR1 SNHLY, CDR2 FYNNEI. CDR3 amino acids: CASSDSRGANIQYF. The CDR3 nucleotides are TGTGCCAGCAGTGACTCCAGGGGTGCAAACATTCAGTACTTC.

The genes are TRBV20-1 and TRBJ1-2, with D uncertain. The CDR3 consists of 13 residues. Germline CDR1 is DFQATT and CDR2 is SNEGSKA (reference sequence). With 6 bases removed from V and 2 bases from J, the gap between germline ends came to 13 bases. This chain's CDR3 is CSASAGSNYGYTF. CDR3 DNA: TGCAGTGCATCAGCGGGTTCCAACTATGGCTACACCTTC.

The chain carries TRBV28 and TRBJ1-6; weak D call: TRBD1 (5 bases). Germline CDR1 MDHEN, CDR2 SYDVKM. Trimming removed 7 bases from V and 1 base from J, with 14 bases in between. This CDR3 spans 16 amino acids. This chain's CDR3 is CASTEAGGSYNSPLHF. Here the CDR3 DNA reads TGTGCCAGCACCGAGGCTGGGGGTTCCTATAATTCACCCCTCCACTTT.

This clonotype has ten or more counts. The chain couples TRBV5-1 to TRBJ1-4; 10 nucleotides agree with TRBD1. Losses at the gene ends were 4 bases for V and 4 bases for J; bases not matched to a gene: 4. Germline CDR1 is SGHRS and CDR2 is YFSETQ. The CDR3 totals 15 residues. CDR3 sequence (DNA): TGCGCCAGCAGCCACGGGACAGGGGATAATGAAAAACTGTTTTTT. The encoded protein is CASSHGTGDNEKLFF.

This clonotype has only a few counts. The chain joins TRBV5-6 to TRBJ2-7; TRBD1 matches at 9 bases. Looked up from germline, CDR1 is SGHDT and CDR2 is YYEEEE. V was pared by 3 bases and J by 5 bases, with 9 bases of the junction left unmatched. The CDR3 spans 15 residues. The CDR3 sequence: CASSSAGTGSDEQYF. In DNA form, the CDR3 reads TGTGCCAGCAGCTCCGCCGGGACAGGGAGCGACGAGCAGTACTTC.

This clonotype has a handful of counts. V gene TRBV7-2 combines with J gene TRBJ2-1, with 8 bases identical to TRBD2. This CDR3 is built from 14 residues. Germline loops: CDR1 SGHTA, CDR2 FQGNSA. The V gene end was trimmed by 5 bases and the J gene end by 6 bases; junction bases not matched to a gene: 6. CDR3 bases: TGTGCCAGCAGCCTCTTCGGGAGGGCCAATGAGCAGTTCTTC. Residues: CASSLFGRANEQFF.

This clonotype occurred many times. The chain combines TRBV27 with TRBJ1-1, with D possibly being TRBD1 (6 bases). Germline CDR1 is MNHEY and CDR2 is SMNVEV (reference sequence). The CDR3 loop spans 14 amino acids. V lost 6 bases and J lost 1, with 12 bases in between. The CDR3 sequence: CASRARQANTEAFF. The CDR3 DNA reads as TGTGCCAGCAGAGCAAGACAGGCGAACACTGAAGCTTTCTTT.

This rearrangement joins TRBV12-3 or TRBV12-4 to TRBJ2-7; TRBD2 is a possible D gene (7 bases). Trimming left V 6 bases short and J 3 bases short, with 21 bases between. The CDR3 has 16 residues. In DNA, the CDR3 is TGTGCCAGCAGATCGGGGGGCGGGAGTTTGAGCTACGAGCAGTACTTC. Encoded protein: CASRSGGGSLSYEQYF.

In this sample, this clonotype turned up a few times. The CDR3 loop is CASSLAGDTFYEQYF. CDR3 coding DNA: TGCGCCAGCAGCTTGGCCGGTGACACCTTCTACGAGCAGTACTTC. J is TRBJ2-7 and V is TRBV5-1; D ambiguous. V was clipped by 0 bases and J by 3 bases, with 13 bases between them. The CDR3 contains 15 residues. Germline V lookup: CDR1 SGHRS, CDR2 YFSETQ.

Written as DNA, the CDR3 is TGTGCCAGCAGTGACACAGGGAAATACTACAATGAGCAGTTCTTC. This sequence encodes CASSDTGKYYNEQFF. The chain employs TRBV12-3 or TRBV12-4 and TRBJ2-1, with a tentative D call TRBD1 (6 bases). This CDR3 is 15 amino acids long. The V and J ends lost 5 bases and 3 bases respectively, with 14 bases between them.

With respect to this clonotype: At one end, the junction sequence differs from germline, possibly due to a read error. The chain joins TRBV6-2 or TRBV6-3 to TRBJ2-1; perhaps TRBD1 as D (5 bases). Germline CDR1 reads MNHEY; CDR2 reads SVGEGT. The CDR3 sequence is 17 residues long. The CDR3: CASSYRPRTPTYNEQSF. The DNA for the CDR3 is TGTGCCAGCAGTTACCGACCCCGGACACCAACGTACAATGAGCAGTCCTTC.

V is TRBV5-1 and J is TRBJ2-3; no clear D. Trimming took 4 bases from V and 5 from J, leaving 20 bases between them. This CDR3 has 16 residues. Germline V CDR1 and CDR2: SGHRS, YFSETQ. The CDR3 DNA sequence: TGCGCCAGCAGCGTCGACTCTCCCGGAGTCGGAGATACGCAGTATTTT. This sequence encodes CASSVDSPGVGDTQYF.

This clonotype was counted between two and nine times. The chain joins TRBV15 to TRBJ2-2; TRBD1 might be the D (6 bases). The germline gives CDR1 LNHNV, CDR2 YYDKDF (reference sequence). The CDR3 is 14 residues long. Trimming removed 1 base at V and 8 bases at J, with 11 bases between. In nucleotides, the CDR3 is TGTGCCACCAGCAGAGCGGGACAAAATGGGGAGCTGTTTTTT. Its protein product is CATSRAGQNGELFF.

The chain recombines TRBV9 with TRBJ2-2; possibly TRBD2 for D (5 bases). Germline-derived CDR1 and CDR2 are SGDLS and YYNGEE. V was cut by 4 bases and J by 6 bases, with 10 bases left in between. This CDR3 has 13 residues. The CDR3 is CASSPSISGELFF. The DNA of the CDR3 is TGTGCCAGCAGCCCTAGCATATCCGGGGAGCTGTTTTTT.

The V call is TRBV28, the J call TRBJ2-1; D ambiguous. The DNA end favors TRBJ2-5, so the J call may be wrong. The germline V gene has CDR1 MDHEN and CDR2 SYDVKM. CDR3 length: 14 residues. The CDR3 here is CASSLASMVETQYF. DNA of the CDR3: TGTGCCAGCAGTTTAGCCAGCATGGTCGAGACCCAGTACTTC.

V and J are TRBV4-1 and TRBJ2-3, with TRBD2 identical over 12 bases. The V gene's germline CDR1 is MGHRA and CDR2 YSYEKL. This CDR3 region has 15 residues. V was pared by 7 bases and J by 2 bases, with 4 bases of the junction left unmatched. The CDR3: CASTRTSGTTDTQYF. CDR3 bases: TGCGCCAGCACCCGGACTAGCGGGACCACAGATACGCAGTATTTT.

The chain uses TRBV12-5 and TRBJ2-2; 11 bases map to TRBD1. V was pared by 5 bases and J by 6 bases, with 5 bases of the junction left unmatched. The length of the CDR3 is 15 residues. Germline V gene sequence: CDR1 LGHNT, CDR2 FRNRAP. Written as DNA, the CDR3 is TGTGCTAGTGGTCCCGGACAGGGGGCTGCCGGGGAGCTGTTTTTT. It yields the protein CASGPGQGAAGELFF.

The V call is TRBV18, the J call TRBJ2-5; TRBD1 or TRBD2 may be the D gene (6 bases each). The J call is doubtful: the DNA matches TRBJ2-7 better. The CDR3 is 12 amino acids. From germline, CDR1 is KGHSH and CDR2 LQKENI. CDR3 in amino acids: CASSDRGREQYF. In DNA, the CDR3 is TGTGCCAGCAGCGACCGGGGGCGCGAGCAGTACTTC.

The chain carries TRBV19 and TRBJ2-6; D remains unclear. Germline loops: CDR1 LNHDA, CDR2 SQIVND (reference sequence). The CDR3 has 15 amino acids. V lost 7 bases, J lost 0 bases, and 10 bases lay in between. This CDR3 is CASNIFSSGANVLTF. The CDR3 coding sequence is TGTGCCAGTAACATATTTTCCTCTGGGGCCAACGTCCTGACTTTC.

This clonotype was detected a few times. V is TRBV20-1 and J is TRBJ2-5, with 9 nucleotides matching TRBD2. Germline-derived CDR1 and CDR2 are DFQATT and SNEGSKA (reference sequence). With 2 bases clipped from V and 3 bases from J, the junction kept 1 base outside the gene matches. The CDR3 is made up of 13 amino acids. The CDR3 sequence is CSARSSGKETQYF. The CDR3 nucleotides read TGCAGTGCTAGATCTAGCGGGAAAGAGACCCAGTACTTC.

The chain combines TRBV2 with TRBJ1-1; 7 bases agree with TRBD1. This CDR3 is 14 amino acids long. Germline CDR1 and CDR2: SNHLY and FYNNEI. V trimming: 8 bases; J trimming: 4 bases; junction bases outside the gene matches: 10. In nucleotides, the CDR3 is TGTGCCAGCCTACAAGACCCAGGGGGCACTGAAGCTTTCTTT. It translates to CASLQDPGGTEAFF.

This clonotype was found a few times. This chain joins TRBV19 and TRBJ2-1; 9 nucleotides match TRBD2. V shed 10 bases and J 1 base; nucleotides not matched to a gene: 8. Germline values: CDR1 LNHDA, CDR2 SQIVND (reference sequence). This CDR3 is built from 15 residues. The CDR3 sequence is CATAGGPGSYNEQFF. The CDR3 coding sequence is TGTGCCACCGCGGGAGGGCCGGGATCCTACAATGAGCAGTTCTTC.

This clonotype was detected only a few times. A clone one base away is much larger, so this may be a read error. V usage is TRBV20-1 and J usage is TRBJ2-5; D ambiguous. The J call is doubtful: the DNA matches TRBJ2-1 better. Germline CDR1 is DFQATT and CDR2 is SNEGSKA (reference sequence). This CDR3 contains 15 residues. CDR3 sequence reads: CSAGRGPRSSNEQFF. In DNA, the CDR3 is TGCAGTGCTGGAAGAGGACCTAGGTCTTCGAATGAGCAGTTCTTC.

V usage is TRBV24-1 and J usage is TRBJ2-1, with D hard to call. Germline assignment: CDR1 KGHDR and CDR2 SFDVKD. The CDR3 covers 15 residues. With 1 base removed from V and 6 bases from J, the gap between germline ends came to 12 bases. CDR3 protein: CATSDFNGDGNEQFF. CDR3 nucleotide sequence: TGTGCCACCAGTGATTTCAACGGTGACGGCAATGAGCAGTTCTTC.